A single sample gave rise to the 32 T cell receptor beta chains below, sequenced in a study of blood T cell repertoires in COVID-19. Sequencing used immunoSEQ multiplex PCR; TCRdb keeps in-frame clones, though not all of them. The sample carries about 180,000 clones, about 85% recorded once. The specimen sequenced was peripheral blood. These receptors were taken from a woman aged 25 to 39 with active or convalescent COVID-19.

About this clone itself: The same CDR3 arises from other DNA sequences in this sample as well. The chain recombines TRBV2 with TRBJ1-2, with 7 bases fitting TRBD1. Germline V gives CDR1 SNHLY, CDR2 FYNNEI. The V segment lost 6 bases and the J segment 4 bases; nucleotides outside the gene matches: 5. The CDR3 runs 13 residues. Here the CDR3 reads CASSQDRTYGYTF. CDR3 in DNA: TGTGCCAGCAGCCAGGACAGGACCTATGGCTACACCTTC.

The gene calls are TRBV13 and TRBJ2-7; 9 bases fit TRBD2. Germline V gene sequence: CDR1 PRHDT, CDR2 FYEKMQ (reference sequence). The CDR3 spans 17 residues. V shed 0 bases, J shed 1 base, and the junction held 7 bases outside the gene matches. The CDR3 protein is CASSLGGWLAGSYEQYF. The CDR3 DNA reads TGTGCCAGCAGCTTAGGCGGTTGGCTAGCGGGGTCCTACGAGCAGTACTTC.

The V and J genes are TRBV7-9 and TRBJ2-1, with 13 bases matching TRBD2. This CDR3 is 17 amino acids long. The germline CDR1 and CDR2 sequences are SEHNR and FQNEAQ (reference sequence). J was trimmed by 8 bases and V by 4 bases; bases with no gene match: 11. DNA of the CDR3: TGTGCCAGCAGCTCTCAGCTTTGGACTAGCGGGAGCGATGAGCAGTTCTTC. Amino acids: CASSSQLWTSGSDEQFF.

The chain uses TRBV27 and TRBJ2-7; D perhaps matches TRBD1 (5 bases). From germline, CDR1 is MNHEY and CDR2 SMNVEV (reference sequence). V was pared by 9 bases and J by 2 bases, with 17 bases between. The CDR3 length is 14 residues. For the CDR3, the DNA is TGTGCCAGTCTGGACATTCTTCGGCCCTACGAGCAGTACTTC. Amino acids: CASLDILRPYEQYF.

This clone was found a few times. The chain carries TRBV6-1 and TRBJ1-2, with 7 bases fitting TRBD1. V shed 3 bases and J 5 bases; nucleotides not matched to a gene: 6. The CDR3 is 14 amino acids. Germline lookup yields CDR1 MNHNS and CDR2 SASEGT. This CDR3 is CASSEEGATYGYTF. CDR3 nucleotides: TGTGCCAGCAGTGAGGAGGGGGCGACGTATGGCTACACCTTC.

This clone appeared once. Different DNA sequences within this sample yield the same CDR3. The chain is built from TRBV2 and TRBJ2-5; TRBD1 aligns across 7 bases. Losses at the gene ends were 6 bases for V and 1 base for J; bases not matched to a gene: 2. Germline V CDR1 and CDR2: SNHLY, FYNNEI. The CDR3 sequence is 13 residues long. For the CDR3, the DNA is TGTGCCAGCAGGGGGACAGCCCAAGAGACCCAGTACTTC. Translating gives CASRGTAQETQYF. Full variable domain (outside the CDR3, taken from reference TRBV2 and TRBJ2-5): EPEVTQTPSHQVTQMGQEVILRCVPISNHLYFYWYRQILGQKVEFLVSFYNNEISEKSEIFDDQFSVERPDGSNFTLKIRSTKLEDSAMYFCASRGTAQETQYFGPGTRLLVL.

The V gene is TRBV2, the J gene TRBJ2-5; D may be TRBD2 (6 bases). Germline assignment: CDR1 SNHLY and CDR2 FYNNEI. V was trimmed by 3 bases and J by 3 bases, leaving 11 bases between them. The CDR3 is made up of 14 amino acids. CDR3 region: CASSDRGYEETQYF. CDR3 in DNA: TGTGCCAGCAGTGACCGGGGGTATGAAGAGACCCAGTACTTC.

This sequence joins TRBV7-2 and TRBJ1-2; 8 bases agree with TRBD1. Germline V lookup: CDR1 SGHTA, CDR2 FQGNSA. Losses at the gene ends were 2 bases for V and 7 bases for J; bases not matched to a gene: 9. The CDR3 extends over 15 amino acids. The DNA of the CDR3 is TGTGCCAGCAGCTTAAGGTTGCGGGACAGGTTTGGCTACACCTTC. Translated, it gives CASSLRLRDRFGYTF. The full variable domain, its missing parts supplied by reference TRBV7-2 and TRBJ1-2, is GAGVSQSPSNKVTEKGKDVELRCDPISGHTALYWYRQSLGQGLEFLIYFQGNSAPDKSGLPSDRFSAERTGGSVSTLTIQRTQQEDSAVYLCASSLRLRDRFGYTFGSGTRLTVV.

The J gene is TRBJ2-7, the V gene TRBV19, with TRBD1 matching over 7 bases. Germline assignment: CDR1 LNHDA and CDR2 SQIVND (reference sequence). The CDR3 totals 13 residues. After removal of 1 base from V and 3 bases from J, the junction contained 0 bases not matched to a gene. In DNA form, the CDR3 reads TGTGCCAGTAGTATAGGGGACAGCTACGAGCAGTACTTC. Amino acid sequence: CASSIGDSYEQYF. The full variable domain, in which reference TRBV19 and TRBJ2-7 provide the parts outside the CDR3, is DGGITQSPKYLFRKEGQNVTLSCEQNLNHDAMYWYRQDPGQGLRLIYYSQIVNDFQKGDIAEGYSVSREKKESFPLTVTSAQKNPTAFYLCASSIGDSYEQYFGPGTRLTVT.

The chain links TRBV13 to TRBJ2-1; TRBD2 aligns across 12 bases. The V and J ends lost 9 bases and 8 bases, in that order; junction bases with no gene match: 5. CDR1 PRHDT and CDR2 FYEKMQ come from the germline V gene (reference sequence). The CDR3 contains 13 residues. The CDR3 is CASRLAGEHEQFF. The DNA of the CDR3 is TGTGCCAGTCGACTAGCGGGAGAACATGAGCAGTTCTTC.

This chain uses TRBV19 with TRBJ2-7, with TRBD2 matching 9 bases. The CDR3 runs 13 residues. Unmatched junction bases numbered 2, after V lost 7 bases and J lost 1 base. Germline loops: CDR1 LNHDA, CDR2 SQIVND (reference sequence). DNA for the CDR3: TGTGCCAGTATGCGGGGGGGGTCCTACGAGCAGTACTTC. Translation: CASMRGGSYEQYF.

J is TRBJ1-1 and V is TRBV18; D might be TRBD1 (6 bases). The length of the CDR3 is 14 residues. V lost 3 bases and J 5 bases, leaving 13 bases between the germline ends. From germline, CDR1 is KGHSH and CDR2 LQKENI. The CDR3 loop reads CASSPNAQGTEAFF. Here the CDR3 DNA reads TGTGCCAGCTCACCGAACGCCCAGGGGACTGAAGCTTTCTTT. The entire variable domain, with the rest obtained from reference TRBV18 and TRBJ1-1, is as follows: NAGVMQNPRHLVRRRGQEARLRCSPMKGHSHVYWYRQLPEEGLKFMVYLQKENIIDESGMPKERFSAEFPKEGPSILRIQQVVRGDSAAYFCASSPNAQGTEAFFGQGTRLTVV.

As concerns this clone: A much larger clone is a single base away; this may be a read error. The gene calls are TRBV12-3 or TRBV12-4 and TRBJ2-7; possibly TRBD1 for D (6 bases). Between the trimmed V and J ends, which lost 4 bases and 3 bases, there was a span of 7 bases. The CDR3 runs 12 residues. This chain's CDR3 is CASSSQGYEQYF. CDR3 in DNA: TGTGCCAGCAGTTCACAGGGCTACGAGCAGTACTTC.

V is TRBV27 and J is TRBJ2-5; 11 bases align to TRBD2. Germline V gene data show CDR1 as MNHEY and CDR2 as SMNVEV (reference sequence). The length of the CDR3 is 16 residues. Losses at the gene ends were 5 bases for V and 5 bases for J; bases not matched to a gene: 10. The DNA of the CDR3 is TGTGCCAGCAGTATTAGCGGGGGGGCCTTGGTTGAGACCCAGTACTTC. Its translation is CASSISGGALVETQYF.

CDR3 loop: CASSLSLGYTQYF. DNA for the CDR3: TGTGCCAGCAGTTTATCGTTGGGCTATACGCAGTATTTT. The gene calls are TRBV27 and TRBJ2-3; no clear D. Germline assignment: CDR1 MNHEY and CDR2 SMNVEV (reference sequence). V was cut by 0 bases and J by 7 bases, with 8 bases left in between. The CDR3 extends over 13 amino acids.

The chain couples TRBV18 to TRBJ1-2; D call uncertain. This CDR3 has 16 amino acids. V lost 2 bases, J lost 1 base, and 14 bases lay in between. Germline CDR1 KGHSH, CDR2 LQKENI. DNA of the CDR3: TGTGCCAGCTCACCAGTGTCCCTACAGCATAACTATGGCTACACCTTC. Amino acid sequence: CASSPVSLQHNYGYTF.

V usage is TRBV11-2 and J usage is TRBJ2-3; the D gene is possibly TRBD1 (5 bases). From germline, CDR1 is SGHAT and CDR2 FQNNGV. Between the trimmed V and J ends, which lost 5 bases and 1 base, there was a span of 13 bases. The CDR3 runs 15 residues. For the CDR3, the DNA is TGTGCCAGCAGCAAAGGCGGACAACGCACAGATACGCAGTATTTT. Residues: CASSKGGQRTDTQYF.

This clone was counted a few times. The chain employs TRBV4-2 and TRBJ2-7, with 13 bases aligning to TRBD2. The junction had 2 bases not matched to a gene; V was cut back by 2 bases and J by 4 bases. The CDR3 is 15 residues long. Germline V gene lookup returns CDR1 LGHNA and CDR2 YNFKEQ. CDR3 amino acids: CASSQRLAGGYEQYF. The CDR3 DNA follows: TGTGCCAGCAGCCAAAGACTAGCGGGAGGATACGAGCAGTACTTC.

This clone was observed once. This rearrangement joins TRBV6-6 to TRBJ2-3; D gene uncertain. Germline CDR1 MNHNY, CDR2 SVGAGI (reference sequence). This CDR3 region has 12 residues. V lost 2 bases and J lost 5, with 5 bases in between. The chain's CDR3 is CASSYPGDTQYF. In DNA form, the CDR3 reads TGTGCCAGCAGTTACCCGGGAGATACGCAGTATTTT.

This clone was observed once. This chain connects TRBV12-3 or TRBV12-4 to TRBJ1-1; 7 positions match TRBD1. The CDR3 is 13 residues long. V was clipped by 6 bases and J by 4 bases; unmatched bases: 5. The CDR3 loop reads CASSRAGGTEAFF. Written as DNA, the CDR3 is TGTGCCAGCAGCAGAGCAGGGGGCACTGAAGCTTTCTTT.

The V and J genes are TRBV7-6 and TRBJ2-3; 7 nucleotides agree with TRBD2. CDR1 is SGHVS and CDR2 is FNYEAQ in the germline V gene. CDR3 length: 19 amino acids. J lost 3 bases, V lost 0 bases, and 15 bases had no gene match. The CDR3 region is CASSLAPMVGGGSTDTQYF. CDR3 bases: TGTGCCAGCAGCTTAGCCCCAATGGTGGGGGGGGGATCTACAGATACGCAGTATTTT. The full variable domain, completed using reference TRBV7-6 and TRBJ2-3, is GAGVSQSPRYKVTKRGQDVALRCDPISGHVSLYWYRQALGQGPEFLTYFNYEAQQDKSGLPNDRFSAERPEGSISTLTIQRTEQRDSAMYRCASSLAPMVGGGSTDTQYFGPGTRLTVL.

CDR3 sequence reads: CASSLTPSGRGGETQYF. Written as DNA, the CDR3 is TGTGCCAGCAGCCTCACTCCTAGCGGGAGAGGGGGGGAGACCCAGTACTTC. The chain carries TRBV3-1 (or the pseudogene TRBV3-2) and TRBJ2-5; TRBD2 matches 10 bases. This CDR3 spans 17 amino acids. J lost 5 bases, V lost 4 bases, and 13 bases had no gene match. Per the germline V gene, CDR1 is LGHDT and CDR2 is YNNKEL (reference sequence).

This clone was counted a single time. V is TRBV27 and J is TRBJ2-7; D unclear. The CDR3 sequence is 17 residues long. Trimming pared 6 bases from V and 2 bases from J, leaving 23 bases between. Germline values: CDR1 MNHEY, CDR2 SMNVEV (reference sequence). In DNA form, the CDR3 reads TGTGCCAGCAGACACCCTCCGTTCCTGGTGGCAACCTACGAGCAGTACTTC. Translated: CASRHPPFLVATYEQYF.

The chain recombines TRBV27 with TRBJ2-3; 15 bases are a match to TRBD2. Trimming removed 5 bases from V and 5 bases from J; junction bases left unmatched: 5. The CDR3 runs to 16 residues. Germline V gives CDR1 MNHEY, CDR2 SMNVEV (reference sequence). This CDR3 is CASSGTSGGTGDTQYF. DNA of the CDR3: TGTGCCAGCAGTGGGACTAGCGGGGGGACGGGAGATACGCAGTATTTT.

The chain uses TRBV7-9 and TRBJ2-2, with 8 bases that match TRBD2. The J segment lost 5 bases and the V segment lost 0 bases, leaving 5 bases of the junction unmatched. There are 16 residues in the CDR3. Germline CDR1 is SEHNR and CDR2 is FQNEAQ (reference sequence). CDR3 bases: TGTGCCAGCAGCTTAGCGGGGACTAGAAGGACCGGGGAGCTGTTTTTT. Its protein product is CASSLAGTRRTGELFF.

The chain employs TRBV4-1 and TRBJ1-5; TRBD1 might be the D (5 bases). The CDR3 is made up of 17 amino acids. V was trimmed by 1 base and J by 7 bases, leaving 20 bases between them. From germline, CDR1 is MGHRA and CDR2 YSYEKL. CDR3 loop: CASSQAVTVRRGQPQHF. DNA for the CDR3: TGCGCCAGCAGCCAAGCGGTAACGGTCCGGAGGGGACAGCCCCAGCATTTT.

The rearrangement joins TRBV30 to TRBJ2-1; TRBD2 matches 7 bases. The CDR3 covers 15 residues. The V and J ends lost 5 bases and 7 bases, in that order; junction bases with no gene match: 14. Germline V gene data show CDR1 as GTSNPN and CDR2 as SVGIG (reference sequence). CDR3: CAWRAGKELTNEQFF. The CDR3, as DNA: TGTGCCTGGCGAGCGGGAAAAGAACTTACAAATGAGCAGTTCTTC. Complete variable domain (other parts from reference TRBV30 and TRBJ2-1): SQTIHQWPATLVQPVGSPLSLECTVEGTSNPNLYWYRQAAGRGLQLLFYSVGIGQISSEVPQNLSASRPQDRQFILSSKKLLLSDSGFYLCAWRAGKELTNEQFFGPGTRLTVL.

This chain uses TRBV15 with TRBJ2-7; D is ambiguous. The CDR3 spans 14 residues. Germline V lookup: CDR1 LNHNV, CDR2 YYDKDF (reference sequence). V dropped 1 base and J dropped 6 bases, with 13 bases sitting between them. The CDR3 DNA reads as TGTGCCACCAGCAGAGCCTCCCGGTCGGGCGAGCAGTACTTC. The encoded protein is CATSRASRSGEQYF. The whole variable domain, remainder taken from reference TRBV15 and TRBJ2-7, is DAMVIQNPRYQVTQFGKPVTLSCSQTLNHNVMYWYQQKSSQAPKLLFHYYDKDFNNEADTPDNFQSRRPNTSFCFLDIRSPGLGDTAMYLCATSRASRSGEQYFGPGTRLTVT.

The chain employs TRBV10-1 and TRBJ1-1, with 7 positions matching TRBD1. CDR1 WNHNN and CDR2 SYGVQD come from the germline V gene (reference sequence). The CDR3 loop spans 13 amino acids. V lost 8 bases and J lost 0; bases outside the gene matches: 3. This CDR3 reads CASSDRLNTEAFF. The CDR3 nucleotides read TGCGCCAGCTCGGACAGGTTGAACACTGAAGCTTTCTTT.

The chain uses TRBV5-1 and TRBJ2-3; no definite D call. The CDR3 is made up of 13 amino acids. From germline, CDR1 is SGHRS and CDR2 YFSETQ. V lost 5 bases and J lost 4, with 11 bases in between. The CDR3 sequence is CASSYQDPDTQYF. The CDR3 bases are TGCGCCAGCAGTTATCAGGATCCAGATACGCAGTATTTT. Full variable domain (remainder filled in from reference TRBV5-1 and TRBJ2-3): KAGVTQTPRYLIKTRGQQVTLSCSPISGHRSVSWYQQTPGQGLQFLFEYFSETQRNKGNFPGRFSGRQFSNSRSEMNVSTLELGDSALYLCASSYQDPDTQYFGPGTRLTVL.

The rearrangement joins TRBV19 to TRBJ2-2, with 7 bases matching TRBD1. The ends lost 6 bases at V and 3 bases at J; junction bases unmatched: 10. This CDR3 region has 16 residues. CDR1 and CDR2 (germline): LNHDA, SQIVND (reference sequence). This CDR3 reads CASSLTGALYTGELFF. CDR3 coding DNA: TGTGCCAGTAGCCTCACAGGGGCTTTGTACACCGGGGAGCTGTTTTTT.

The V call is TRBV7-8, the J call TRBJ2-2; TRBD1 agrees at 9 bases. CDR1 SGHVS and CDR2 FQNEAQ come from the germline V gene. This CDR3 comprises 15 residues. Unmatched junction bases numbered 5, after V lost 5 bases and J lost 4 bases. The CDR3 nucleotides are TGTGCCAGCAGCAGCCGGGACAGGGTCACCGGGGAGCTGTTTTTT. Translating gives CASSSRDRVTGELFF. The full variable domain, with the rest looked up from reference TRBV7-8 and TRBJ2-2, is GAGVSQSPRYKVAKRGQDVALRCDPISGHVSLFWYQQALGQGPEFLTYFQNEAQLDKSGLPSDRFFAERPEGSVSTLKIQRTQQEDSAVYLCASSSRDRVTGELFFGEGSRLTVL.